This T cell receptor (beta chain) was profiled in a study of blood T cell repertoires in COVID-19. In the study overall: Specimens from acute and convalescent COVID-19 originated in the United States, Italy and Spain. The analysed material was cDNA or gDNA that came from T cells, B-cell-depleted T cells, or PBMCs.

In the source study's methods: Amplified reference gene primers provided the basis for estimating nucleated cell counts. Generated by immunoSEQ multiplex PCR, the TCRdb table keeps only in-frame clones and is missing some. The DNA was the basis for D and trimming; V, J and clone size are from that table. The sample shows about 280,000 clones, roughly 88% of them seen only once. The ends were cut back, 0 bases at V and 7 bases at J, with 10 bases in the middle. The CDR3 covers 15 residues. Germline-derived CDR1 and CDR2 are MNHEY and SVGAGI. Sequenced input: peripheral blood. The chain is built from TRBV6-5 and TRBJ1-6; D remains ambiguous. The sequence came from a woman aged 70-85 years with acute or convalescent COVID-19. The CDR3 spells CASSYSRQLNSPLHF. The CDR3 nucleotides read TGTGCCAGCAGTTACTCGCGGCAGCTAAATTCACCCCTCCACTTT.